Listed here are 7 T cell receptor beta chains from one sample, sequenced in a study of cytomegalovirus exposure and HLA in healthy donors. PCR primers comprised 60 Vbeta and 13 Jbeta primers. Sequencing was performed with immunoSEQ multiplex PCR; in TCRdb, only in-frame clones are kept and a portion is missing. The sample has about 170,000 clones, roughly 80% seen once. Sample: PBMCs. These receptors came from a male donor in good health and CMV-seronegative.

V is TRBV5-1 and J is TRBJ1-4; no clear D. This CDR3 has 14 residues. Germline loops: CDR1 SGHRS, CDR2 YFSETQ. Trimming removed 0 bases from V and 8 bases from J, with 11 bases in between. The CDR3 sequence: CASSLDAGWEKLFF. As DNA, the CDR3 is TGCGCCAGCAGCTTGGATGCAGGTTGGGAAAAACTGTTTTTT.

The gene calls are TRBV11-2 and TRBJ2-2, with a weak D call TRBD2 (7 bases). The CDR3 contains 16 residues. Trimming left V 2 bases short and J 8 bases short, with 18 bases between. Germline CDR1 reads SGHAT; CDR2 reads FQNNGV. CDR3 bases: TGTGCCAGCAGCTTAAACGCGGGGGCAATTGGAGGGGAGCTGTTTTTT. Translating gives CASSLNAGAIGGELFF.

The rearrangement joins TRBV2 to TRBJ2-3; 8 positions agree with TRBD2. Germline lookup yields CDR1 SNHLY and CDR2 FYNNEI. The V and J ends lost 6 bases and 0 bases, in that order; junction bases with no gene match: 5. CDR3 length: 15 amino acids. The CDR3 loop is CASSRGGFSTDTQYF. CDR3 nucleotides: TGTGCCAGCAGCCGGGGGGGGTTTAGCACAGATACGCAGTATTTT. The whole variable domain, filled in from reference TRBV2 and TRBJ2-3, reads EPEVTQTPSHQVTQMGQEVILRCVPISNHLYFYWYRQILGQKVEFLVSFYNNEISEKSEIFDDQFSVERPDGSNFTLKIRSTKLEDSAMYFCASSRGGFSTDTQYFGPGTRLTVL.

This rearrangement joins TRBV5-1 to TRBJ2-1, with D perhaps TRBD2 (5 bases). V lost 6 bases and J 3 bases, leaving 13 bases between the germline ends. The CDR3 is 14 residues long. Germline lookup yields CDR1 SGHRS and CDR2 YFSETQ. The chain's CDR3 is CASTLIGLYNEQFF. The CDR3 nucleotides read TGCGCCAGCACTTTGATCGGACTCTACAATGAGCAGTTCTTC.

J is TRBJ1-1 and V is TRBV29-1; D may be TRBD1 (6 bases). This CDR3 region has 13 residues. Germline V lookup: CDR1 SQVTM, CDR2 ANQGSEA. Trimming left V 5 bases short and J 8 bases short, with 18 bases between. CDR3 region: CSVQGTGSTEAFF. The CDR3 DNA reads TGCAGCGTTCAGGGGACGGGTAGTACGGAAGCTTTCTTT.

This clone was seen a few times. The V gene is TRBV2, the J gene TRBJ2-5; TRBD2 aligns across 9 bases. J lost 5 bases, V lost 7 bases, and 20 bases had no gene match. The V gene's germline CDR1 is SNHLY and CDR2 FYNNEI. The CDR3 extends over 18 amino acids. CDR3 DNA sequence: TGTGCCAGCAAGCTTGGGACTAGGCGGGGGGGCTTCTCGGAGACCCAGTACTTC. This encodes CASKLGTRRGGFSETQYF.

The chain has TRBV5-8 and TRBJ2-3; the D gene is possibly TRBD2 (5 bases). Germline CDR1 SGHTS, CDR2 YDEGEE. The CDR3 is 14 residues long. V gave up 0 bases and J gave up 4 bases, with 9 bases separating them. The CDR3 reads CASSLALAADTQYF. The CDR3, as DNA: TGTGCCAGCAGCTTGGCGCTAGCAGCAGATACGCAGTATTTT.